This TCR beta chain came from a study of monozygotic twins with inflammatory bowel disease. This CDR3 is built from 15 residues. The germline CDR1 and CDR2 sequences are MDHEN and SYDVKM. TCRalpha and TCRbeta cDNA went through nested PCRs of approximately 16 and 10 cycles, two in total. TCRdb re-called the 5' RACE reads; one entry per CDR3 protein, DNA not given. The specimen's table records roughly 300,000 distinct CDR3 sequences. The receptor was derived from a human donor with ulcerative colitis or Crohn's disease, or a healthy co-twin of an affected twin (not recorded which). Sequencing was done on a sample of blood. The rearrangement links TRBV28 to TRBJ1-5; there is no DNA to check the TCRdb D call of TRBD1. CDR3 sequence reads: CASLVGGQEHQPQHF.